Listed below are T cell receptor beta chains from one sample, sequenced in a study of a mutant IDH1 vaccine in newly diagnosed glioma. Measured with immunoSEQ multiplex PCR; TCRdb has only the in-frame clones, and not every one. The sample records 55,000 to 70,000 clones, roughly 85% being singletons. The sample consisted of PBMCs, taken from a glioma patient treated with radiotherapy, temozolomide or both. The receptors shown here come from a man aged 25-45 years with glioma. The CDR3 runs from the conserved cysteine through the conserved F or W. D genes are given only for firm matches. The size entry is marked missing in some rows and otherwise reads once, few, many or a size class.

D	size	V	J	DNA	CDR3
-	-	TRBV15	TRBJ1-6	TGTGCCACCAAGACGACAGGATATAATTCACCCCTCCACTTT	CATKTTGYNSPLHF
TRBD1	-	TRBV11-2	TRBJ1-6	TGTGCCAGCAGAAGGACAGGGCGGAATTCACCCCTCCACTTT	CASRRTGRNSPLHF
-	few	TRBV6-5	TRBJ1-6	TGTGCCAGCAGTTACGACGGAGGTTCACCCCTCCACTTT	CASSYDGGSPLHF
-	-	TRBV29-1	TRBJ1-2	TGCAGCGTCGAAGACCGGGTCCTCTATGGCTACACCTTC	CSVEDRVLYGYTF
-	-	TRBV7-9	TRBJ2-5	TGTGCCAGCAGCGGCGACGGAACCCAAGAGACCCAGTACTTC	CASSGDGTQETQYF
-	-	TRBV6-1	TRBJ1-2	TGTGCCAGCAGATCACAGGGTTCTGGCTACACCTTC	CASRSQGSGYTF
-	-	TRBV5-1	TRBJ2-2	TGCGCCAGCAGCTTTTTGCAGGGCCATGCCACCGGGGAGCTGTTTTTT	CASSFLQGHATGELFF
-	-	TRBV28	TRBJ1-2	TGTGCCAGCAGTTTAGGACGAGGGAATGACGGTGGCTACACCTTC	CASSLGRGNDGGYTF
TRBD2	-	TRBV7-7	TRBJ2-5	TGTGCCAGCAGCTCGGGGACTAGTGGGGAGACCCAGTACTTC	CASSSGTSGETQYF
TRBD2	-	TRBV30	TRBJ2-1	TGTGCCTGGGAGGCGTACCCCGGGACTAGCTACAATGAGCAGTTCTTC	CAWEAYPGTSYNEQFF
TRBD1	-	TRBV5-5	TRBJ1-1	TGTGCCAGCAGCTTGGGGACAGGGGACGCCATGAACACTGAAGCTTTCTTT	CASSLGTGDAMNTEAFF
-	-	TRBV28	TRBJ1-2	TGTGCCAGCAGGCAGTCGTCTTCGGCCTATGGCTACACCTTC	CASRQSSSAYGYTF
-	-	TRBV18	TRBJ1-2	TGTGCCAGCTCACCTCTGGGACTCGCGATAGATAGCTATGGCTACACCTTC	CASSPLGLAIDSYGYTF
TRBD2	-	TRBV27	TRBJ2-2	TGTGCCAGCAGTTTAACCTCCCTAGCGGGGCCTTACACCGGGGAGCTGTTTTTT	CASSLTSLAGPYTGELFF
TRBD1	-	TRBV6-5	TRBJ2-7	TGTGCCAGCAGTCGACAGGGGGCAGGCGAGCAGTACTTC	CASSRQGAGEQYF
TRBD1	-	TRBV6-5	TRBJ1-4	TGTGCCAGCAGTAACCGGGACAGGGAGTTTTTT	CASSNRDREFF
-	-	TRBV11-2	TRBJ1-3	TGTGCCAGCAGCCATAGACCCACTGGAAACACCATATATTTT	CASSHRPTGNTIYF
-	-	TRBV4-1	TRBJ2-1	TGCGCCAGCAGCCCCGACGGTTACAATGAGCAGTTCTTC	CASSPDGYNEQFF
-	-	TRBV5-5	TRBJ2-7	TGTGCCAGCAGCTTGGGGAGGTTCAGGGCAAACTCCTACGAGCAGTACTTC	CASSLGRFRANSYEQYF
TRBD1	-	TRBV18	TRBJ2-7	TGTGCCAGCTCACACCCGGGACAGGGGGCTTACGAGCAGTACTTC	CASSHPGQGAYEQYF
-	once	TRBV6-5	TRBJ2-5	TGTGCCAGCAGTTTACTATCGCTAGGGTTAGGGACCCAGTACTTC	CASSLLSLGLGTQYF
-	-	TRBV5-1	TRBJ1-2	TGCGCCAGCAGCTTGGTCCCCGTAGGCGGCTACACCTTC	CASSLVPVGGYTF
-	-	TRBV9	TRBJ1-2	TGTGCCAGCAGCGCTCGGGGGGCAAGACGTTACACCTTC	CASSARGARRYTF
-	few	TRBV19	TRBJ1-1	TGTGCCAGTAGTATGGTCTCTGAAGCTTTCTTT	CASSMVSEAFF
-	once	TRBV20-1	TRBJ1-1	TGCAGTGCCAGGGCGTTCACTGAAGCTTTCTTT	CSARAFTEAFF
-	-	TRBV5-6	TRBJ1-4	TGTGCCAGCAGCTTGTGGGGAAGGGTCCGTGTAAAACTGTTTTTT	CASSLWGRVRVKLFF
-	-	TRBV6-1	TRBJ2-3	TGTGCCAGCAGTATCCAGCCGTCTAGCACAGATACGCAGTATTTT	CASSIQPSSTDTQYF
-	few	TRBV7-9	TRBJ1-2	TGTGCCAGCAGCTTTTATTCTAACTATGGCTACACCTTC	CASSFYSNYGYTF
-	-	TRBV9	TRBJ2-2	TGTGCCAGCAGCGTAAAACAGGGTTACACCGGGGAGCTGTTTTTT	CASSVKQGYTGELFF
-	-	TRBV10-2	TRBJ1-5	TGCGCCAGCAGTGAGTCTAATCAGCCCCAGCATTTT	CASSESNQPQHF
-	-	TRBV27	TRBJ1-3	TGTGCCAGCAGCCCAGGAGGATTAGGGGTGGGTTTGGACACCATATATTTT	CASSPGGLGVGLDTIYF
TRBD2	-	TRBV11-2	TRBJ2-3	TGTGCCAGCAGCTTAGGTCGGGGGGGGCTTGGAGATACGCAGTATTTT	CASSLGRGGLGDTQYF
-	-	TRBV27	TRBJ2-5	TGTGCCAGCAGTTTTAAATTTGGGGGGACATCCCAAGAGACCCAGTACTTC	CASSFKFGGTSQETQYF
-	-	TRBV27	TRBJ2-3	TGTGCCAGCAGTTTGGGGACCCCAGATACGCAGTATTTT	CASSLGTPDTQYF
TRBD2	-	TRBV7-9	TRBJ2-1	TGTGCCAGCAGCGAGAGCGGGGACCCCTACAATGAGCAGTTCTTC	CASSESGDPYNEQFF
TRBD2	-	TRBV2	TRBJ2-2	TGTGCCAGCAGTCGACTAGCGATGAACACCGGGGAGCTGTTTTTT	CASSRLAMNTGELFF
TRBD1	-	TRBV2	TRBJ2-7	TGTGTCAGCAGTGGCAGGACAGGGCTTTACGAGCAGTACTTC	CVSSGRTGLYEQYF
-	-	TRBV28	TRBJ1-5	TGTGCCAGCAGTTTATCCGGGTCAGGGGAGAGGGATAGCAATCAGCCCCAGCATTTT	CASSLSGSGERDSNQPQHF
-	-	TRBV28	TRBJ1-1	TGTGCCAGCAGTCTTACCGCCAGGGGCTCGAACACTGAAGCTTTCTTT	CASSLTARGSNTEAFF
-	-	TRBV4-1	TRBJ2-7	TGCGCCAGCAGCAAACTGGCAGGCCCGAGAAAATACGAGCAGTACTTC	CASSKLAGPRKYEQYF
TRBD1	-	TRBV25-1	TRBJ2-3	TGTGCCAGCAGTGATCCAAAGACAGGGGGGTACACAGATACGCAGTATTTT	CASSDPKTGGYTDTQYF
-	-	TRBV11-2	TRBJ2-7	TGTGCCAGCAGCCCAAAGCAGGGAACCTCCCCCTACTACGAGCAGTACTTC	CASSPKQGTSPYYEQYF
-	-	TRBV5-1	TRBJ2-5	TGCGCCAGCAGCTTGGCCGAAGGGAAGTGGGAGACCCAGTACTTC	CASSLAEGKWETQYF
-	few	TRBV5-1	TRBJ1-1	TGCGCCAGCAGCTTCGAACAGGATCACTTCTTT	CASSFEQDHFF
-	-	TRBV6-5	TRBJ1-5	TGTGCCAGCAGAAAAGGAGGGTTTGACAATCAGCCCCAGCATTTT	CASRKGGFDNQPQHF
TRBD1	few	TRBV5-1	TRBJ1-1	TGCGCCAGCAGCGCCGGACAGGACCTTAACACTGAAGCTTTCTTT	CASSAGQDLNTEAFF